The 30 T cell receptor beta chains presented below share a single source sample, sequenced in a study of blood T cell repertoires in COVID-19. TCRdb keeps only in-frame clones here, not all; method: immunoSEQ multiplex PCR. Of under 300,000 clones in the sample, approximately 85% were seen once. Sequencing used peripheral blood. These receptors were collected from a man older than 75 with acute or convalescent COVID-19.

This chain links TRBV9 with TRBJ2-7; 7 bases line up with TRBD1. CDR1 is SGDLS, CDR2 YYNGEE, per germline. The CDR3 has 15 amino acids. V gave up 2 bases and J gave up 5 bases; unmatched junction bases: 10. CDR3: CASSVDRPGIDEQYF. The CDR3 nucleotides read TGTGCCAGCAGCGTGGACAGGCCCGGCATCGACGAGCAGTACTTC.

V and J are TRBV7-8 and TRBJ1-2; perhaps TRBD1 as D (5 bases). Germline V gives CDR1 SGHVS, CDR2 FQNEAQ. The V gene lost 5 bases and the J gene lost 4 bases, with 14 bases spanning the gap. The CDR3 loop spans 14 amino acids. The CDR3 loop is CASSPTQGTYGYTF. CDR3 nucleotides: TGTGCCAGCAGCCCAACCCAGGGAACCTATGGCTACACCTTC.

The table lists this clone with a count of one. The chain links TRBV5-1 to TRBJ2-2; 9 bases agree with TRBD1. CDR1 and CDR2 from the germline V gene are SGHRS and YFSETQ. With 0 bases clipped from V and 6 bases from J, the junction kept 3 bases outside the gene matches. The CDR3 loop spans 15 amino acids. DNA for the CDR3: TGCGCCAGCAGCTTGGAGGGACAGGGTCCCGGGGAGCTGTTTTTT. Translation: CASSLEGQGPGELFF.

This chain connects TRBV28 to TRBJ2-7; the match to TRBD1 covers 7 bases. Losses at the gene ends were 3 bases for V and 3 bases for J; bases not matched to a gene: 11. The germline gives CDR1 MDHEN, CDR2 SYDVKM. This CDR3 is built from 16 residues. CDR3 loop: CASSFGRDRINYEQYF. The CDR3 DNA follows: TGTGCCAGCAGTTTCGGTCGGGACAGAATAAACTACGAGCAGTACTTC.

On this clone: This same CDR3 is encoded by further DNA sequences in the sample. The genes are TRBV7-2 and TRBJ1-2; D call uncertain. The CDR3 runs to 12 residues. V was clipped by 1 base and J by 5 bases, with 5 bases between them. CDR1 and CDR2 (germline): SGHTA, FQGNSA. Written as DNA, the CDR3 is TGTGCCAGCAGCTTAGGGCTGTATGGCTACACCTTC. It codes for CASSLGLYGYTF.

V usage is TRBV15 and J usage is TRBJ1-4, with a tentative D call TRBD1 (6 bases). CDR1 is LNHNV, CDR2 YYDKDF, per germline (reference sequence). V was trimmed by 1 base and J by 8 bases, leaving 11 bases between them. This CDR3 is 14 amino acids long. The CDR3 DNA reads TGTGCCACCAGCAGAGTAAGGGGGTGGGAAAAACTGTTTTTT. It yields the protein CATSRVRGWEKLFF. Filled out from reference TRBV15 and TRBJ1-4, the complete variable domain reads DAMVIQNPRYQVTQFGKPVTLSCSQTLNHNVMYWYQQKSSQAPKLLFHYYDKDFNNEADTPDNFQSRRPNTSFCFLDIRSPGLGDTAMYLCATSRVRGWEKLFFGSGTQLSVL.

This chain uses TRBV14 with TRBJ2-7, with 14 bases lining up with TRBD2. The CDR3 is 19 residues long. The germline V gene has CDR1 SGHDN and CDR2 FVKESK. V was pared by 4 bases and J by 3 bases, with 14 bases of the junction left unmatched. The CDR3: CASSPSPGLAGALNYEQYF. The CDR3 DNA sequence: TGTGCCAGCAGCCCATCGCCGGGACTAGCGGGAGCTCTAAACTACGAGCAGTACTTC.

The chain employs TRBV10-3 and TRBJ2-3; D may be TRBD2 (5 bases). Germline CDR1 is ENHRY and CDR2 is SYGVKD. This CDR3 has 15 amino acids. Trimming cost V 0 bases and J 0 bases, with 7 bases left between them. CDR3 DNA sequence: TGTGCCATCAGTGAGTCAGGCGGGAGCACAGATACGCAGTATTTT. This encodes CAISESGGSTDTQYF.

A single count supports this clone. The J gene is TRBJ2-1, the V gene TRBV16; 9 bases align to TRBD2. Unmatched junction bases numbered 10, after V lost 0 bases and J lost 16 bases. This CDR3 has 14 residues. CDR1 KGHSY and CDR2 FQNENV come from the germline V gene. In DNA, the CDR3 is TGTGCCAGCAGCCAATCGTCAGCGGGGGGCCGGGGCTTCTTC. As protein: CASSQSSAGGRGFF.

This clone was detected once. The chain carries TRBV19 and TRBJ2-3, with D unresolved. Germline lookup yields CDR1 LNHDA and CDR2 SQIVND (reference sequence). V lost 7 bases to trimming and J lost 1 base, with 12 bases between them. The CDR3 is 14 amino acids. The CDR3 is CASKIGGRTDTQYF. The CDR3 region has the DNA TGTGCCAGTAAAATAGGCGGCCGCACAGATACGCAGTATTTT.

The V gene is TRBV19, the J gene TRBJ1-1, with D tentatively TRBD1 (5 bases). The CDR3 loop spans 14 amino acids. Per the germline V gene, CDR1 is LNHDA and CDR2 is SQIVND (reference sequence). V lost 3 bases to trimming and J lost 5 bases, with 13 bases between them. The CDR3 sequence is CASSMIGGTTEAFF. The CDR3 region has the DNA TGTGCCAGTAGTATGATCGGAGGGACTACTGAAGCTTTCTTT. The variable domain in full, with the rest retrieved from reference TRBV19 and TRBJ1-1, is DGGITQSPKYLFRKEGQNVTLSCEQNLNHDAMYWYRQDPGQGLRLIYYSQIVNDFQKGDIAEGYSVSREKKESFPLTVTSAQKNPTAFYLCASSMIGGTTEAFFGQGTRLTVV.

V is TRBV2 and J is TRBJ1-1; the match to TRBD1 covers 8 bases. CDR3 length equals 15 residues. The germline V gene encodes CDR1 SNHLY and CDR2 FYNNEI. The V segment lost 2 bases and the J segment 1 base; nucleotides outside the gene matches: 3. CDR3 residues: CASSENRGSNTEAFF. CDR3 nucleotide sequence: TGTGCCAGCAGTGAAAACAGGGGGTCGAACACTGAAGCTTTCTTT.

The chain recombines TRBV11-3 with TRBJ2-1; the D gene is possibly TRBD2 (5 bases). CDR3 length equals 13 residues. V dropped 5 bases and J dropped 0 bases, with 5 bases sitting between them. Germline values: CDR1 SGHNT, CDR2 YENEEA. The CDR3 protein is CASSTSSYNEQFF. CDR3 in DNA: TGTGCCAGCAGCACTAGCTCCTACAATGAGCAGTTCTTC.

The chain carries TRBV6-1 and TRBJ1-6; 9 bases are a match to TRBD1. The CDR3 totals 15 residues. Germline CDR1 is MNHNS and CDR2 is SASEGT. J gave up 11 bases and V 3 bases, and 8 bases lay outside the gene matches. The CDR3 reads CASSEWGTGSPPLHF. The CDR3, as DNA: TGTGCCAGCAGTGAGTGGGGGACAGGGAGTCCACCCCTCCACTTT.

In its sample, this clone was seen a few times. CDR3 sequence: CASSREQASPLHF. The CDR3 DNA follows: TGTGCCAGTAGTAGAGAACAGGCATCACCCCTCCACTTT. The genes are TRBV19 and TRBJ1-6, with D possibly TRBD1 on 5 matching bases. The ends were cut back, 4 bases at V and 10 bases at J, with 11 bases in the middle. The germline V gene encodes CDR1 LNHDA and CDR2 SQIVND (reference sequence). CDR3 length: 13 residues.

The rearrangement links TRBV6-2 or TRBV6-3 to TRBJ2-3, with 8 bases lining up with TRBD2. Germline CDR1 reads MNHEY; CDR2 reads SVGEGT. After removal of 2 bases from V and 4 bases from J, the junction contained 11 bases not matched to a gene. The CDR3 is made up of 17 amino acids. The CDR3, as DNA: TGTGCCAGCAGTTACGGAGCGGGAGATAGGGTTTCAGATACGCAGTATTTT. Translated, it gives CASSYGAGDRVSDTQYF.

This chain uses TRBV6-5 with TRBJ2-3; TRBD2 matches 11 bases. V trimming: 0 bases; J trimming: 7 bases; junction bases outside the gene matches: 6. This CDR3 region has 16 residues. Germline-derived CDR1 and CDR2 are MNHEY and SVGAGI. The CDR3 DNA follows: TGTGCCAGCAGTTACTCCGATAGCGGGGGGGCGTATACGCAGTATTTT. Protein product: CASSYSDSGGAYTQYF.

The V and J genes are TRBV6-5 and TRBJ2-3; perhaps TRBD2 as D (7 bases). The CDR3 totals 15 residues. Germline assignment: CDR1 MNHEY and CDR2 SVGAGI. Trimming pared 3 bases from V and 6 bases from J, leaving 16 bases between. This chain's CDR3 is CASSYEGGPRDTQYF. CDR3 bases: TGTGCCAGCAGTTATGAGGGGGGGCCGAGGGATACGCAGTATTTT.

The V and J genes are TRBV3-1 (or the pseudogene TRBV3-2) and TRBJ2-7; 10 nucleotides match TRBD2. V was pared by 7 bases and J by 3 bases, with 9 bases of the junction left unmatched. CDR3 length: 15 amino acids. Germline assignment: CDR1 LGHDT and CDR2 YNNKEL (reference sequence). CDR3 DNA sequence: TGTGCCAGCACCAGGACTAGCGGACCCATCTACGAGCAGTACTTC. Translation gives CASTRTSGPIYEQYF.

CDR3 loop: CASSLGGQGSPLHF. The CDR3 bases are TGCGCCAGCAGCTTGGGGGGCCAGGGGTCACCCCTCCACTTT. V usage is TRBV5-1 and J usage is TRBJ1-6, with D maybe TRBD1 (6 bases). The CDR3 consists of 14 residues. V was clipped by 0 bases and J by 10 bases, with 11 bases between them. CDR1 and CDR2 from the germline V gene are SGHRS and YFSETQ.

The chain employs TRBV6-5 and TRBJ2-7; D may be TRBD1 (6 bases). V lost 0 bases and J 2 bases, leaving 14 bases between the germline ends. CDR1 and CDR2 from the germline V gene are MNHEY and SVGAGI. This CDR3 region has 16 residues. The CDR3 DNA follows: TGTGCCAGCAGTTACTCGGGGCAGGGGTGGGCCTACGAGCAGTACTTC. Encoded protein: CASSYSGQGWAYEQYF.

The rearrangement uses TRBV5-1 and TRBJ2-7; 11 bases are shared with TRBD2. V lost 3 bases, J lost 2 bases, and 4 bases stayed unmatched. The CDR3 loop spans 15 amino acids. The germline gives CDR1 SGHRS, CDR2 YFSETQ. CDR3 amino acids: CASSYVAGGPYEQYF. CDR3 in DNA: TGCGCCAGCAGCTACGTAGCGGGGGGGCCCTACGAGCAGTACTTC.

The J gene is TRBJ1-1, the V gene TRBV19; 8 nucleotides align to TRBD1. Germline trimming cut 4 bases from V and 7 bases from J; bases unmatched to any gene: 5. The V gene's germline CDR1 is LNHDA and CDR2 SQIVND (reference sequence). CDR3 length: 13 residues. In DNA, the CDR3 is TGTGCCAGTAGTACCCGGACAGGGCTTGAAGCTTTCTTT. The encoded protein is CASSTRTGLEAFF.

The chain recombines TRBV6-1 with TRBJ2-1; 14 nucleotides align to TRBD2. CDR3 length equals 16 residues. V gave up 1 base and J gave up 7 bases; unmatched junction bases: 3. CDR1 MNHNS and CDR2 SASEGT come from the germline V gene. CDR3 in DNA: TGTGCCAGCAGTGAAGGACTAGCGGGAGGGGATAATGAGCAGTTCTTC. Translated, it gives CASSEGLAGGDNEQFF.

V is TRBV6-2 or TRBV6-3 and J is TRBJ1-5; 7 nucleotides align to TRBD1. Germline assignment: CDR1 MNHEY and CDR2 SVGEGT. CDR3 length: 15 residues. J lost 3 bases, V lost 5 bases, and 7 bases had no gene match. The DNA for the CDR3 is TGTGCCAGCAGTAACGGAGGGACAGTCAATCAGCCCCAGCATTTT. Amino acids: CASSNGGTVNQPQHF.

J is TRBJ2-3 and V is TRBV5-1, with TRBD2 matching over 16 bases. CDR1 and CDR2 (germline): SGHRS, YFSETQ. This CDR3 comprises 18 residues. V lost 5 bases and J lost 2; bases outside the gene matches: 8. The CDR3, as DNA: TGCGCCAGCAGGCCCGGGACTAGCGGGGGGGCTTACACAGATACGCAGTATTTT. It translates to CASRPGTSGGAYTDTQYF.

This chain joins TRBV4-1 and TRBJ2-7, with D maybe TRBD2 (7 bases). CDR3 length equals 16 residues. Germline V gene sequence: CDR1 MGHRA, CDR2 YSYEKL. Between the trimmed V and J ends, which lost 0 bases and 2 bases, there was a span of 14 bases. CDR3 residues: CASSQEGGARAYEQYF. Here the CDR3 DNA reads TGCGCCAGCAGCCAAGAAGGGGGGGCGCGGGCCTACGAGCAGTACTTC.

The chain carries TRBV6-2 or TRBV6-3 and TRBJ1-1, with D perhaps TRBD1 (5 bases). Trimming took off 5 bases at V and 3 bases at J, with 10 bases between the two ends. This CDR3 is built from 13 residues. Germline CDR1 is MNHEY and CDR2 is SVGEGT. CDR3 sequence (DNA): TGTGCCAGCAGTACCACAGGTTACACTGAAGCTTTCTTT. It yields the protein CASSTTGYTEAFF.

The J gene is TRBJ2-1, the V gene TRBV24-1; TRBD2 aligns across 11 bases. V was clipped by 4 bases and J by 6 bases; unmatched bases: 13. Germline CDR1 reads KGHDR; CDR2 reads SFDVKD. This CDR3 contains 18 residues. As DNA, the CDR3 is TGTGCCACCAGTGACCCTTCCGCCGGGACTAGCGGAGGCAATGAGCAGTTCTTC. This sequence encodes CATSDPSAGTSGGNEQFF.

V is TRBV28 and J is TRBJ1-1, with 10 nucleotides matching TRBD1. V lost 4 bases to trimming and J lost 8 bases; unmatched junction nucleotides: 13. This CDR3 is 16 amino acids long. Germline-derived CDR1 and CDR2 are MDHEN and SYDVKM. CDR3 sequence reads: CASSSASGQGRGEAFF. CDR3 sequence (DNA): TGTGCCAGCAGTTCCGCTTCGGGACAGGGGCGCGGAGAAGCTTTCTTT.